This T cell receptor (beta chain) was sequenced for a study of blood T cell repertoires in COVID-19. Per the germline V gene, CDR1 is SNHLY and CDR2 is FYNNEI. The CDR3 has 13 amino acids. The V end was cut by 6 bases, the J end by 2 bases, with 10 bases between. The sample holds one count of this clone. Using immunoSEQ multiplex PCR, the repertoire was profiled, and TCRdb retains in-frame clones only, with some absent. The sample includes 30,000 to 40,000 clones, roughly 80% of them seen just once. The chain joins TRBV2 to TRBJ1-2, with D perhaps matching TRBD1 (6 bases). Sample: peripheral blood. The sequence was obtained from a woman aged 55-70 years with acute or convalescent COVID-19. The CDR3 loop is CASRDTGNYGYTF. In nucleotides, the CDR3 is TGTGCCAGCAGGGATACAGGGAACTATGGCTACACCTTC. Using reference TRBV2 and TRBJ1-2 for the parts outside the CDR3, the full variable domain is EPEVTQTPSHQVTQMGQEVILRCVPISNHLYFYWYRQILGQKVEFLVSFYNNEISEKSEIFDDQFSVERPDGSNFTLKIRSTKLEDSAMYFCASRDTGNYGYTFGSGTRLTVV.